This TCR beta chain is drawn from a study of vaccination and CD4 T cells after COVID-19. Study-level background: Two mRNA vaccine doses were given, either BNT162b2 or mRNA-1273.

The CDR3 has 18 residues. Germline V gene sequence: CDR1 LNHDA, CDR2 SQIVND (reference sequence). J gave up 4 bases and V 3 bases, and 13 bases lay outside the gene matches. Remarks on this clonotype: The antigen remains undetermined.

Treatment noted: approximately nine-day PBMC culture with coronavirus spike peptide pools or control peptides (ViraFEST assay). Cultured CD4+ T-cell DNA underwent Oncomine TCR Beta short-read sequencing. TCRdb reprocessed the PCR reads with MiXCR, giving one entry per CDR3 protein. Of around 15,000 distinct CDR3 sequences listed, less than 75% are singletons. The chain has TRBV19 and TRBJ1-5, with 9 bases aligning to TRBD1. The sample consisted of CD4+ T cells from blood, cultured in vitro. This sequence was found in a human donor who had recovered from COVID-19. As DNA, the CDR3 is TGTGCCAGTAGTATTGGGACAGGGCCTATTCAAAATAATCAGCCCCAGCATTTT. Its protein is CASSIGTGPIQNNQPQHF.